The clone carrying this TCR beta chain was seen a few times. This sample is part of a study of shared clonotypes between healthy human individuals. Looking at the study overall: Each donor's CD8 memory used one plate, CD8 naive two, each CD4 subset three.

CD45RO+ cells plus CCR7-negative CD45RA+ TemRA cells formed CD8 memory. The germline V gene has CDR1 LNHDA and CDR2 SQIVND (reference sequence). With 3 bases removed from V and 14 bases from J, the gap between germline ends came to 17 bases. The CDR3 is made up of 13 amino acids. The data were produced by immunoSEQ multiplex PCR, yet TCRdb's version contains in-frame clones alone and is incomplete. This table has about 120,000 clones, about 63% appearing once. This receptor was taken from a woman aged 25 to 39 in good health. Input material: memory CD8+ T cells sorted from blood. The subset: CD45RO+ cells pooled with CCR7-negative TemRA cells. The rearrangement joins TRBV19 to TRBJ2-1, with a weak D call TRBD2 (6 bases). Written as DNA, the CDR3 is TGTGCCAGTAGTATCCGGAGACTAGACCCAGAGTTCTTC. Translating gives CASSIRRLDPEFF.